The 11 T cell receptor beta chains below all came from one sample that was sequenced in a study of response to subunit inactivated influenza vaccine listed by TCRdb under 2018. Library method: RT-PCR. The data were produced on an Illumina HiSeq 2500. The public reads were run again by TCRdb, first through fastp at Q25 and then through MiXCR, and only productive beta chains were kept. Merged by CDR3 protein, the rows form single entries marked with the most common genes and DNA. This sample is represented by about 480,000 distinct CDR3 sequences; over 9.5% of them were singletons. The ten largest make up approximately 12% of the sample. According to the study, the label for this sample's time point signals: approximately 40 days after influenza vaccine administration. Sequenced here: PBMCs from blood, sampled roughly 45 days after vaccination. All receptors come from a man in his forties or fifties who received an inactivated influenza vaccine. Donor details come from another sample of the same person, matched by shared clones.

The table lists this clonotype with a few counts. This chain connects TRBV14 to TRBJ2-3; TRBD2 agrees at 9 bases. This CDR3 spans 17 amino acids. The germline gives CDR1 SGHDN, CDR2 FVKESK. V lost 0 bases and J lost 4; bases outside the gene matches: 8. The CDR3 loop reads CASSQDRSGRRPDTQYF. The CDR3 DNA sequence: TGTGCCAGCAGCCAAGATCGGAGCGGGAGGAGGCCAGATACGCAGTATTTT.

CDR3 loop: CASSLLGTVGETQYF. The CDR3 DNA reads as TGTGCCAGCAGTTTATTGGGCACGGTGGGAGAGACCCAGTACTTC. This rearrangement joins TRBV12-3 or TRBV12-4 to TRBJ2-5; unclear D gene. This CDR3 contains 15 residues. V lost 2 bases to trimming and J lost 4 bases, with 14 bases between them.

This chain connects TRBV4-1 to TRBJ2-7, with D perhaps given as TRBD1 or TRBD2 (6 bases each). This CDR3 is built from 15 residues. Germline V gives CDR1 MGHRA, CDR2 YSYEKL. The germline V and J ends were trimmed by 0 bases and 7 bases, with 16 bases remaining between them. CDR3 amino acids: CASSQDWGPGGEQYF. The CDR3 DNA reads as TGCGCCAGCAGCCAAGATTGGGGGCCCGGGGGTGAGCAGTACTTC.

This clonotype was seen more than once but under ten times. This rearrangement joins TRBV10-1 to TRBJ1-2; D unclear. CDR3 size: 13 residues. Germline V lookup: CDR1 WNHNN, CDR2 SYGVQD (reference sequence). V lost 5 bases to trimming and J lost 4 bases, with 11 bases between them. The CDR3 is CASSLETSYGYTF. In nucleotides, the CDR3 is TGCGCCAGCAGTCTAGAGACAAGCTATGGCTACACCTTC.

This clonotype was observed at least ten times. The chain joins TRBV25-1 to TRBJ2-2; TRBD2 aligns across 9 bases. Germline CDR1 and CDR2: MGHDK and SYGVNS. The CDR3 sequence is 15 residues long. Trimming cost V 6 bases and J 8 bases; bases outside gene matches: 10. The CDR3 DNA sequence: TGTGCCAGCAGGCCAGCGGGGGGCGCGGTAGGGGAGCTGTTTTTT. Its protein product is CASRPAGGAVGELFF.

This clonotype was detected only a few times. The chain employs TRBV24-1 and TRBJ1-5; no clear D. V lost 4 bases and J 1 base, leaving 13 bases between the germline ends. Germline V gene data show CDR1 as KGHDR and CDR2 as SFDVKD. The CDR3 contains 16 residues. In DNA form, the CDR3 reads TGTGCCACCAGTGACGGTCTCGGATGGAGCAATCAGCCCCAGCATTTT. This translates into CATSDGLGWSNQPQHF.

This clonotype was picked up a small number of times. This rearrangement joins TRBV4-3 to TRBJ2-7; maybe TRBD1 (6 bases). Germline CDR1 is LGHNA and CDR2 is YSLEER. Trimming removed 1 base at V and 6 bases at J, with 19 bases between. The CDR3 spans 16 residues. CDR3 bases: TGCGCCAGCAGCCAAGGGGTGGGGGCGCGGGCCCGCGAGCAGTACTTC. Its translation is CASSQGVGARAREQYF.

This chain uses TRBV7-9 with TRBJ2-3; TRBD2 is a possible D gene (5 bases). This CDR3 region has 14 residues. Deletions cut 4 bases from V and 2 bases from J, with 10 bases between. Germline CDR1 reads SEHNR; CDR2 reads FQNEAQ (reference sequence). The CDR3 loop reads CASSSPGNTDTQYF. The CDR3 DNA reads as TGTGCCAGCAGCTCCCCCGGGAACACAGATACGCAGTATTTT.

The chain recombines TRBV10-3 with TRBJ2-2, with D unresolved. Between the trimmed V and J ends, which lost 2 bases and 2 bases, there was a span of 12 bases. The CDR3 runs 16 residues. The germline V gene has CDR1 ENHRY and CDR2 SYGVKD. The CDR3 region has the DNA TGTGCCATCAGTGAGAGTGGAGCAGACAACACCGGGGAGCTGTTTTTT. Encoded protein: CAISESGADNTGELFF.

There are a few counts of this clonotype. This chain links TRBV5-1 with TRBJ2-5, with D maybe TRBD1 (6 bases). V was pared by 4 bases and J by 1 base, with 11 bases between. Per germline, CDR1 SGHRS and CDR2 YFSETQ. The CDR3 is 14 amino acids. CDR3 DNA: TGCGCCAGCAGCCCGTCGGACAGCCAAGAGACCCAGTACTTC. Its translation is CASSPSDSQETQYF. The full variable domain, with the rest looked up from reference TRBV5-1 and TRBJ2-5, is KAGVTQTPRYLIKTRGQQVTLSCSPISGHRSVSWYQQTPGQGLQFLFEYFSETQRNKGNFPGRFSGRQFSNSRSEMNVSTLELGDSALYLCASSPSDSQETQYFGPGTRLLVL.

The CDR3 spells CASSRQLSNSPLHF. The CDR3 coding sequence is TGTGCCAGCAGTCGACAGCTGTCTAATTCACCCCTCCACTTT. The chain has TRBV11-2 and TRBJ1-6, with D possibly TRBD1 on 5 matching bases. The CDR3 contains 14 residues. Trimming took 6 bases from V and 6 from J, leaving 12 bases between them. Germline-derived CDR1 and CDR2 are SGHAT and FQNNGV.